This T cell receptor (beta chain) came from a study of cytomegalovirus exposure and HLA in healthy donors. This CDR3 spans 14 amino acids. Deletions cut 2 bases from V and 4 bases from J, with 12 bases between. Germline CDR1 is SGHVS and CDR2 is FQNEAQ. Both 60 Vbeta primers and 13 Jbeta primers went into the PCR. Here immunoSEQ multiplex PCR was the method, and the copy in TCRdb shows in-frame clones only, minus some. Its clone listing holds around 140,000 clones. The sample was PBMCs. The clonotype was recovered from a male donor in good health and CMV-seronegative. The rearrangement joins TRBV7-8 to TRBJ2-7; D perhaps matches TRBD1 (6 bases). CDR3 nucleotide sequence: TGTGCCAGCAGCTTAATCCGGACAGCGTACGAGCAGTACTTC. Translating it yields CASSLIRTAYEQYF.